This note documents a single TCR beta chain sequence. This entry comes from a study of T cell changes during pregnancy in multiple sclerosis. Sequencing was performed with immunoSEQ multiplex PCR; in TCRdb, only in-frame clones are kept and a portion is missing. This table holds about 70,000 clones, about 94% found once. This TCR was recovered from a female donor with multiple sclerosis, enrolled in a pregnancy study. The sequencing used peripheral blood, collected in the third trimester of pregnancy.

CDR3 DNA sequence: TGTGCCAGCAGCTTTGTTGGGGGGATAGCCAAAAACATTCAGTACTTC. Its translation: CASSFVGGIAKNIQYF. The gene calls are TRBV7-3 and TRBJ2-4, with a possible D match to TRBD2 (6 bases). Germline-derived CDR1 and CDR2 are SGHTA and FQGTGA. The V end was cut by 3 bases, the J end by 0 bases, with 12 bases between. The CDR3 has 16 residues.